The entry that follows covers one T cell receptor beta chain sequence. As yet, its antigen is unknown. This sample was taken from a study of T cell responses to AZD1222 COVID-19 vaccine. Points from the study as a whole: In the spike-specific TCR repertoire, nearly half reportedly target unmutated variant regions.

Data came from immunoSEQ multiplex PCR; TCRdb stores just in-frame clones and leaves some out. The repertoire holds roughly 28,000 clones, about 93% seen once, with more than 8% in the top ten. The specimen comprised peripheral blood, sampled on day 0 of AZD1222 vaccination. The source is an adult in good health.

Written as DNA, the CDR3 is TGCGCCAGCAGCCAAGATTTCGATGGGGCGGATACGCAGTATTTT. Amino acid sequence: CASSQDFDGADTQYF. The chain couples TRBV4-3 to TRBJ2-3, with D possibly matching TRBD1 (5 bases). The CDR3 is 15 residues long. The V end lost 0 bases, the J end lost 6 bases, and 13 bases lay between the germline ends. CDR1 is LGHNA, CDR2 YSLEER, per germline.